This note documents a single T cell receptor (beta chain) sequence. Its antigen is not known. The record originates from a study of CD8 T cells in ankylosing spondylitis. Study results and limitations: Characteristic, it appeared, of ankylosing spondylitis blood was a TCR beta motif of several highly homologous variants. CD8+ by phenotype, disease-linked clones were relatively rare in peripheral blood. The authors reported significant enrichment of disease-linked clones in matched ankylosing spondylitis synovial fluid.

CDR3 size: 16 residues. The V end was cut by 6 bases, the J end by 1 base, with 21 bases between. Germline CDR1 and CDR2: DFQATT and SNEGSKA (reference sequence). In TCRdb, the 5' RACE reads were re-called with MiXCR into one record per CDR3 protein. The sample includes hundreds of thousands of distinct CDR3 sequences, roughly a quarter of them seen just once. The source material was blood, either unsorted or a sorted T cell fraction (not recorded which). The TCR was taken from a male donor with ankylosing spondylitis. The chain couples TRBV20-1 to TRBJ2-5; possible D gene TRBD1, 6 bases. CDR3 in amino acids: CSASRDTDWAQETQYF. DNA for the CDR3: TGCAGTGCCAGCCGGGACACCGATTGGGCCCAAGAGACCCAGTACTTC.